Each of the 14 T cell receptor beta chains below was sequenced from the same sample in a study of PD-L1 blockade in urothelial cancer. Assay: immunoSEQ multiplex PCR; the TCRdb copy retains only in-frame clones and omits some. There are some 50,000 clones in the sample; about 85% occur only once, and around 1.9% lies in the top ten. Time point given: peripheral blood 6 weeks after treatment start. The input for sequencing was PBMCs, taken around atezolizumab (anti-PD-L1) treatment. Source of these receptors: a man aged 50 to 59 with urothelial cancer.

The V and J genes are TRBV7-9 and TRBJ1-5; 7 bases fit TRBD1. Per the germline V gene, CDR1 is SEHNR and CDR2 is FQNEAQ (reference sequence). V gave up 3 bases and J gave up 0 bases; unmatched junction bases: 2. The CDR3 contains 15 residues. The CDR3 DNA sequence: TGTGCCAGCAGCTTTACAGGGGATAGCAATCAGCCCCAGCATTTT. Protein product: CASSFTGDSNQPQHF.

This chain links TRBV18 with TRBJ2-3; perhaps TRBD2 as D (5 bases). Looked up from germline, CDR1 is KGHSH and CDR2 is LQKENI. The CDR3 contains 14 residues. Trimming stripped 3 bases from V and 2 bases from J, with 9 bases between. CDR3 sequence (DNA): TGTGCCAGCTCACCCTTAGCGAACACAGATACGCAGTATTTT. Residues: CASSPLANTDTQYF.

The chain employs TRBV28 and TRBJ1-2, with 9 bases lining up with TRBD1. This CDR3 has 14 amino acids. V lost 6 bases and J lost 8; bases outside the gene matches: 10. Looked up from germline, CDR1 is MDHEN and CDR2 is SYDVKM. CDR3 coding DNA: TGTGCCAGCAGCCGGGACAGGGCAACGAAAGGCTACACCTTC. Protein product: CASSRDRATKGYTF.

The count of this clone is one. The rearrangement links TRBV27 to TRBJ2-3, with D tentatively TRBD2 (6 bases). The germline V gene encodes CDR1 MNHEY and CDR2 SMNVEV (reference sequence). The CDR3 totals 12 residues. Trimming pared 6 bases from V and 9 bases from J, leaving 13 bases between. CDR3 in amino acids: CASSWRGETQYF. The CDR3, as DNA: TGTGCCAGCAGCTGGCGGGGAGAAACGCAGTATTTT.

This clone was observed a handful of times. The chain recombines TRBV19 with TRBJ2-3, with D perhaps matching TRBD1 (8 bases). In germline, CDR1 is LNHDA, CDR2 SQIVND (reference sequence). The CDR3 covers 19 residues. V lost 8 bases, J lost 0 bases, and 27 bases lay in between. CDR3 residues: CASSDRGPLGTTSTDTQYF. CDR3 DNA: TGTGCCAGTTCCGACAGGGGCCCCCTCGGGACTACTAGCACAGATACGCAGTATTTT.

The rearrangement links TRBV2 to TRBJ2-7; D is perhaps TRBD1 (6 bases). Germline V lookup: CDR1 SNHLY, CDR2 FYNNEI. CDR3 length equals 14 residues. With 6 bases removed from V and 0 bases from J, the gap between germline ends came to 12 bases. The CDR3 protein is CASRRTASSYEQYF. The CDR3 DNA reads as TGTGCCAGCAGGCGGACAGCTAGCTCCTACGAGCAGTACTTC.

V is TRBV2 and J is TRBJ2-2; D not certain. CDR3 length equals 16 residues. The germline CDR1 and CDR2 sequences are SNHLY and FYNNEI. Trimming took off 10 bases at V and 0 bases at J, with 18 bases between the two ends. The CDR3: CATQLADSTNTGELFF. Here the CDR3 DNA reads TGTGCCACTCAGCTGGCAGACTCTACGAACACCGGGGAGCTGTTTTTT.

This clone was picked up a small number of times. This rearrangement joins TRBV11-2 to TRBJ2-7; 8 nucleotides match TRBD2. CDR3 length: 15 residues. The junction had 10 bases not matched to a gene; V was cut back by 2 bases and J by 7 bases. The germline V gene has CDR1 SGHAT and CDR2 FQNNGV. In DNA form, the CDR3 reads TGTGCCAGCAGCTTAAAATTGCGGGAGGCAGGAGAGCAGTACTTC. Translated, it gives CASSLKLREAGEQYF.

V usage is TRBV6-4 and J usage is TRBJ2-2; 10 bases match TRBD2. The length of the CDR3 is 16 residues. Germline values: CDR1 MRHNA, CDR2 SNTAGT. The junction had 3 bases not matched to a gene; V was cut back by 2 bases and J by 3 bases. This chain's CDR3 is CASSDASGGYTGELFF. For the CDR3, the DNA is TGTGCCAGCAGTGACGCTAGCGGGGGCTACACCGGGGAGCTGTTTTTT.

The V call is TRBV4-1, the J call TRBJ1-1, with a possible D match to TRBD1 (6 bases). The germline V gene encodes CDR1 MGHRA and CDR2 YSYEKL. The CDR3 spans 15 residues. Trimming left V 1 base short and J 3 bases short, with 12 bases between. This CDR3 is CASSQGPDRYTEAFF. The CDR3 nucleotides read TGCGCCAGCAGCCAAGGACCTGACAGGTACACTGAAGCTTTCTTT.

The rearrangement links TRBV29-1 to TRBJ2-7, with D perhaps TRBD1 (6 bases). The CDR3 is 15 residues long. V gave up 0 bases and J gave up 5 bases, with 17 bases separating them. The germline gives CDR1 SQVTM, CDR2 ANQGSEA. The CDR3 region is CSVEEGAPKPNEQYF. CDR3 sequence (DNA): TGCAGCGTTGAAGAGGGGGCACCTAAACCAAACGAGCAGTACTTC.

V and J are TRBV9 and TRBJ1-1; 8 bases match TRBD1. The CDR3 runs 14 residues. Germline trimming cut 6 bases from V and 4 bases from J; bases unmatched to any gene: 8. Germline V lookup: CDR1 SGDLS, CDR2 YYNGEE. In DNA form, the CDR3 reads TGTGCCAGCACGGTCGGACAGGGCGGCACTGAAGCTTTCTTT. Protein sequence: CASTVGQGGTEAFF.

The V call is TRBV2, the J call TRBJ2-7, with 7 bases aligning to TRBD2. The V gene end was trimmed by 10 bases and the J gene end by 0 bases; junction bases not matched to a gene: 15. Germline V gene sequence: CDR1 SNHLY, CDR2 FYNNEI. CDR3 length: 16 amino acids. The CDR3 DNA is TGTGCCATCCGCCGCGGGAGTAGCGGGTCCTCCTACGAGCAGTACTTC. Protein: CAIRRGSSGSSYEQYF. The whole variable domain, filled in from reference TRBV2 and TRBJ2-7, reads EPEVTQTPSHQVTQMGQEVILRCVPISNHLYFYWYRQILGQKVEFLVSFYNNEISEKSEIFDDQFSVERPDGSNFTLKIRSTKLEDSAMYFCAIRRGSSGSSYEQYFGPGTRLTVT.

The chain uses TRBV10-1 and TRBJ2-7; TRBD2 matches 8 bases. Unmatched junction bases numbered 7, after V lost 1 base and J lost 5 bases. From germline, CDR1 is WNHNN and CDR2 SYGVQD (reference sequence). The CDR3 is 15 amino acids. The CDR3 nucleotides are TGCGCCAGCAGTGAGTTACAGCGGGAGCAAAACGAGCAGTACTTC. Translating it yields CASSELQREQNEQYF.